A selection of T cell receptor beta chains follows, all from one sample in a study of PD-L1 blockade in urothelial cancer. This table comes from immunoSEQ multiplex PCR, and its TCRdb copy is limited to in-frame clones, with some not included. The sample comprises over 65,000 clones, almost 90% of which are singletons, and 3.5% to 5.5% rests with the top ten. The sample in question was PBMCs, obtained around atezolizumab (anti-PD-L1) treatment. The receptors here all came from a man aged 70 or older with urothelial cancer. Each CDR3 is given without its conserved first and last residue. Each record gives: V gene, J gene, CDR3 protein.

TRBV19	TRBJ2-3	ASSIRGSDTQY
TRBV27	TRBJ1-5	ASSSRTGGFTYQPQH
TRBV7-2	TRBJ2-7	ASSLPRLAYEQY
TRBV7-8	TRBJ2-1	ASSLGLAGYNEQF
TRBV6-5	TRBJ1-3	ASSSTGRSGNTIY
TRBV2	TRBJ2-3	ASVAGWGTDTQY
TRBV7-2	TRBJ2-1	ASSRERGRYNEQF
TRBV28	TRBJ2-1	ASRPGTSGTIGEQF
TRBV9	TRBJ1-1	ASSVDGGAEAF
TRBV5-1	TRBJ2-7	ASRHRVLAGVLDEQY
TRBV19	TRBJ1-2	ASKSGSSNYGYT
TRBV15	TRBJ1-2	ATSRDPRNPDGYT
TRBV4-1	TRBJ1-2	ASSQEAGPYGYT
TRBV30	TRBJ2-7	AWEQGGYEQY
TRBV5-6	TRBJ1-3	ASSPDRNGNTIY
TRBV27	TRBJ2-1	ASSLSRGLLLYNEQF
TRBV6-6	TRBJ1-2	ASSYLGPGGGGYT
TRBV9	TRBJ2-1	ASSVATSSYNEQF
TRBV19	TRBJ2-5	ASIGTNQETQY
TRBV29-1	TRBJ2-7	SVRDLFYEQY
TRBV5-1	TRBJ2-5	ASRFQTAPGETQY
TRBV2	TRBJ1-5	ASSGAGANQPQH